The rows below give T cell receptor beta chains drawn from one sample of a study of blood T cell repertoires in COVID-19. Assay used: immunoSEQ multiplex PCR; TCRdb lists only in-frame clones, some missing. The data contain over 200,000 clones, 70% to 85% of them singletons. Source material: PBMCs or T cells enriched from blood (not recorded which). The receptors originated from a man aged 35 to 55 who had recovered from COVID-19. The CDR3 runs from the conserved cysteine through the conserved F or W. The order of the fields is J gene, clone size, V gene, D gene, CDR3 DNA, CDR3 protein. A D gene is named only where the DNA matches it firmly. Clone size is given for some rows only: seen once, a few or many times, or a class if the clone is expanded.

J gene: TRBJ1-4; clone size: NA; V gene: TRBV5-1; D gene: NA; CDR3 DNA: TGCGCCAGCAGCTTGGAACGAGATAATGAAAAACTGTTTTTT; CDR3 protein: CASSLERDNEKLFF
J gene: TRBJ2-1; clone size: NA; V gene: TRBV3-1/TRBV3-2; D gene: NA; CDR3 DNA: TGTGCCAGCAGCCCCGCACCGGGGAATGAGCAGTTCTTC; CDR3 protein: CASSPAPGNEQFF
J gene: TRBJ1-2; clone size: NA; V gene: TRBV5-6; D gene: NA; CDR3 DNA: TGTGCCAGCACCCTCGGGAAGGCTGGCTACACCTTC; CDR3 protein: CASTLGKAGYTF
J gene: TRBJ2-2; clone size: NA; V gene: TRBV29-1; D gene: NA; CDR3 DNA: TGCAGCGTGGAGTACACCGGGGAGCTGTTTTTT; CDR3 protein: CSVEYTGELFF
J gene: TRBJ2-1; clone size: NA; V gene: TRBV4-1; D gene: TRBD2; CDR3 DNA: TGCGCCAGCAGCCAAGATCTAGGACTAGGAGACTCCTACAATGAGCAGTTCTTC; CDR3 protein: CASSQDLGLGDSYNEQFF
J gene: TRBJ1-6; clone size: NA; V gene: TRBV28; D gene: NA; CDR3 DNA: TGTGCCAGCAGTGGGGCCGTTTTGAATAATTCACCCCTCCACTTT; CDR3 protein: CASSGAVLNNSPLHF
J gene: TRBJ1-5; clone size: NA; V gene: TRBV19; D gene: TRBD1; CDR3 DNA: TGTGCCAGGGCCAAAGGACAGGTCAATCAGCCCCAGCATTTT; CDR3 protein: CARAKGQVNQPQHF
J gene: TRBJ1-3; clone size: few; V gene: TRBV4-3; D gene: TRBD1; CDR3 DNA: TGCGCCAGCAGCCAAGGAACAGGGGCTGGAAACACCATATATTTT; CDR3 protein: CASSQGTGAGNTIYF
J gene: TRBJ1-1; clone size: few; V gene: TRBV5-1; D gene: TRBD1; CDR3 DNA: TGCGCCAGCAGCCTGGGGACAGCCACTGAAGCTTTCTTT; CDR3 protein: CASSLGTATEAFF
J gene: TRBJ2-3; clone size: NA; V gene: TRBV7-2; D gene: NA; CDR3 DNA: TGTGCCAGTCGTAGAACCCTTTCGAGCAGAGGAGGGGATACGCAGTATTTT; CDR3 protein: CASRRTLSSRGGDTQYF
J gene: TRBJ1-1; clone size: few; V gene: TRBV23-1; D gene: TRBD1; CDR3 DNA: TGCGCCACCCCTCGGGGACAGGGGGCGTGGGGGGACACTGAAGCTTTCTTT; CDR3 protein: CATPRGQGAWGDTEAFF